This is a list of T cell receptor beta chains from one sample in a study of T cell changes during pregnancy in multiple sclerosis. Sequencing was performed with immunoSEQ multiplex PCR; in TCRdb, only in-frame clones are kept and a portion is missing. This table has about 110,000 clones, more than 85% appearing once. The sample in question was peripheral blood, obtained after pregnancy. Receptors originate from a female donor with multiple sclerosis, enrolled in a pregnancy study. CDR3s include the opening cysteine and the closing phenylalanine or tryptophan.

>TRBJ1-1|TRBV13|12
CASTPPGLEAFF
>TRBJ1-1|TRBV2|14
CASSEVRGNTEAFF
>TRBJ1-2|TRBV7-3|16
CASSLMGRDRVGGYTF
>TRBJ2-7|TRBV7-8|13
CASSSGYSYEQYF
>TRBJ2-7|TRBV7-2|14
CASNSRTGIYEQYF
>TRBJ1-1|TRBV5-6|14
CASSPLRESGEAFF
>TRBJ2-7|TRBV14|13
CASSPGTNYEQYF
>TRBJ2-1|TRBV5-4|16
CASSFGQGTPYNEQFF
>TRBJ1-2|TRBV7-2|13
CASSPQQGYGYTF
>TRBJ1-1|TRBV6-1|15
CASSEDGGANTEAFF
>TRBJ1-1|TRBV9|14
CASRDLEGNTEAFF
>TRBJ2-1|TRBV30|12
CAPGQGRIEQFF
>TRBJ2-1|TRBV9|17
CASSVAKIGGQYNEQFF
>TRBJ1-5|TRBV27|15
CASSLSPGAGQPQHF
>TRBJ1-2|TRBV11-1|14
CASSLRDTTYGYTF
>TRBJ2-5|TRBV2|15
CASRFTSGAQETQYF
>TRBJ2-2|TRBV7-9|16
CASSIAGGANTGELFF
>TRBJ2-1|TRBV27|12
CAISRAGNEQFF
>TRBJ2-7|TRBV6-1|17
CASSAQPDRGFPYEQYF
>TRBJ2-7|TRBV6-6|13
CASSPRTGEEQYF
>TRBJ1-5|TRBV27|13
CASSFTQGQPQHF
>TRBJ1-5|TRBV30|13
CAWSLGSNQPQHF
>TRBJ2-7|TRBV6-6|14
CASNIQGARYEQYF
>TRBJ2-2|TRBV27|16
CASSLSFSGFTGELFF